This entry lists 32 T cell receptor beta chains sequenced from one sample in a study of shared clonotypes between healthy human individuals. Repertoires were generated with immunoSEQ multiplex PCR, while TCRdb's copy carries only in-frame clones and drops some. Of roughly 2,500,000 clones listed, approximately 93% are singletons. Sequencing used naive CD4+ T cells from PBMCs. The subset denotes: CD45RA+ positively selected. These receptors originate from a man aged 18 to 30 in good health. Some clones in this sample may be carry-over from other donors' samples.

The chain couples TRBV4-1 to TRBJ2-7, with TRBD2 identical over 9 bases. Germline V CDR1 and CDR2: MGHRA, YSYEKL. The junction had 8 bases not matched to a gene; V was cut back by 1 base and J by 4 bases. The CDR3 sequence is 16 residues long. The CDR3 reads CASSQAAQSGGYEQYF. The DNA for the CDR3 is TGCGCCAGCAGCCAAGCAGCGCAGAGCGGGGGGTACGAGCAGTACTTC.

This chain links TRBV6-6 with TRBJ2-1; tentatively, D is TRBD1 or TRBD2 (5 bases each). This CDR3 spans 13 amino acids. Germline-derived CDR1 and CDR2 are MNHNY and SVGAGI (reference sequence). The ends were cut back, 1 base at V and 9 bases at J, with 10 bases in the middle. The CDR3 loop reads CASSYYRDGEQFF. The CDR3 DNA reads as TGTGCCAGCAGTTACTATAGGGACGGTGAGCAGTTCTTC.

This chain connects TRBV7-6 to TRBJ2-3; D is ambiguous. CDR1 and CDR2 (germline): SGHVS, FNYEAQ. The CDR3 has 16 amino acids. Trimming removed 1 base from V and 0 bases from J, with 11 bases in between. For the CDR3, the DNA is TGTGCCAGCAGCTTAGGTTCTTCGGTTAGCACAGATACGCAGTATTTT. This codes for CASSLGSSVSTDTQYF.

V is TRBV28 and J is TRBJ1-4; TRBD1 matches 10 bases. The CDR3 has 13 residues. Germline V gives CDR1 MDHEN, CDR2 SYDVKM. Trimming cost V 9 bases and J 8 bases; bases outside gene matches: 6. The CDR3 here is CASRTGGPEKLFF. The CDR3 DNA follows: TGTGCCAGTAGGACAGGGGGTCCGGAAAAACTGTTTTTT. Combining the CDR3 with reference TRBV28 and TRBJ1-4 gives the whole variable domain DVKVTQSSRYLVKRTGEKVFLECVQDMDHENMFWYRQDPGLGLRLIYFSYDVKMKEKGDIPEGYSVSREKKERFSLILESASTNQTSMYLCASRTGGPEKLFFGSGTQLSVL.

The chain has TRBV19 and TRBJ2-7, with 12 bases lining up with TRBD2. The length of the CDR3 is 14 residues. V was clipped by 5 bases and J by 3 bases; unmatched bases: 2. The germline CDR1 and CDR2 sequences are LNHDA and SQIVND (reference sequence). CDR3: CASSPSGRGYEQYF. CDR3 nucleotide sequence: TGTGCCAGTAGTCCTAGCGGGAGGGGCTACGAGCAGTACTTC.

This clone was observed a few times. The rearrangement uses TRBV7-9 and TRBJ1-1, with D possibly matching TRBD1 (5 bases). The V and J ends lost 1 base and 3 bases respectively, with 6 bases between them. The CDR3 is made up of 13 amino acids. Germline CDR1 reads SEHNR; CDR2 reads FQNEAQ (reference sequence). The CDR3 loop is CASSLETDTEAFF. CDR3 nucleotide sequence: TGTGCCAGCAGCTTAGAGACAGACACTGAAGCTTTCTTT.

The chain uses TRBV5-6 and TRBJ2-3, with D possibly TRBD2 on 6 matching bases. Trimming removed 3 bases from V and 0 bases from J, with 8 bases in between. The CDR3 contains 14 residues. The V gene's germline CDR1 is SGHDT and CDR2 YYEEEE. CDR3 protein: CASSSGVSTDTQYF. CDR3 nucleotides: TGTGCCAGCAGCTCGGGGGTCAGCACAGATACGCAGTATTTT.

The chain recombines TRBV4-2 with TRBJ2-2; TRBD1 might be the D (6 bases). V gave up 0 bases and J gave up 7 bases, with 12 bases separating them. This CDR3 has 15 amino acids. The germline gives CDR1 LGHNA, CDR2 YNFKEQ. The CDR3 DNA reads TGTGCCAGCAGCCAAGAGTGGGGGCGGAACGGGGAGCTGTTTTTT. Translating it yields CASSQEWGRNGELFF.

V and J are TRBV5-1 and TRBJ2-7; TRBD1 might be the D (6 bases). Germline-derived CDR1 and CDR2 are SGHRS and YFSETQ. CDR3 size: 15 residues. The V gene lost 3 bases and the J gene lost 2 bases, with 15 bases spanning the gap. CDR3 bases: TGCGCCAGCAGCTCATACCAGGGGAACACCTACGAGCAGTACTTC. Residues: CASSSYQGNTYEQYF. Full variable domain (rest looked up from reference TRBV5-1 and TRBJ2-7): KAGVTQTPRYLIKTRGQQVTLSCSPISGHRSVSWYQQTPGQGLQFLFEYFSETQRNKGNFPGRFSGRQFSNSRSEMNVSTLELGDSALYLCASSSYQGNTYEQYFGPGTRLTVT.

In nucleotides, the CDR3 is TGTGCCACCAGCAGAGCGCCCTTTTTTACAACTAATGAAAAACTGTTTTTT. Its protein product is CATSRAPFFTTNEKLFF. The chain links TRBV15 to TRBJ1-4; no clear D gene. The CDR3 is 17 amino acids. Germline V gives CDR1 LNHNV, CDR2 YYDKDF (reference sequence). The germline V and J ends were trimmed by 1 base and 0 bases, with 12 bases remaining between them.

In the case of this clone: Other nucleotide sequences in the sample specify the same CDR3. This chain's CDR3 is CASSVVAGAYNEQFF. CDR3 nucleotides: TGTGCCAGCAGCGTAGTTGCGGGAGCCTACAATGAGCAGTTCTTC. V is TRBV9 and J is TRBJ2-1, with 7 bases matching TRBD2. The CDR3 consists of 15 residues. The germline V gene has CDR1 SGDLS and CDR2 YYNGEE. Unmatched junction bases numbered 2, after V lost 0 bases and J lost 2 bases. The full variable domain, rest sourced from reference TRBV9 and TRBJ2-1, is DSGVTQTPKHLITATGQRVTLRCSPRSGDLSVYWYQQSLDQGLQFLIQYYNGEERAKGNILERFSAQQFPDLHSELNLSSLELGDSALYFCASSVVAGAYNEQFFGPGTRLTVL.

V gene TRBV28 combines with J gene TRBJ2-3; 10 nucleotides line up with TRBD2. V trimming: 6 bases; J trimming: 3 bases; junction bases outside the gene matches: 6. Germline CDR1 MDHEN, CDR2 SYDVKM. The CDR3 extends over 15 amino acids. The CDR3 DNA reads as TGTGCCAGCAGGGGTGGGACTAGCGTGACAGATACGCAGTATTTT. It specifies CASRGGTSVTDTQYF.

In this sample, this clone turned up once. The genes are TRBV7-9 and TRBJ2-2; 12 bases are shared with TRBD2. Germline assignment: CDR1 SEHNR and CDR2 FQNEAQ (reference sequence). The length of the CDR3 is 18 residues. V was clipped by 1 base and J by 4 bases; unmatched bases: 7. The CDR3 DNA sequence: TGTGCCAGCAGCTTAGTGACGCTAGCGGGAGGGGGCACCGGGGAGCTGTTTTTT. Translated, it gives CASSLVTLAGGGTGELFF.

J is TRBJ2-3 and V is TRBV5-4, with D maybe TRBD2 (6 bases). V shed 1 base and J shed 4 bases, with 10 bases lying between them. Germline V gene lookup returns CDR1 SGHNT and CDR2 YYREEE (reference sequence). The CDR3 consists of 14 residues. The CDR3 loop reads CASSLRGTADTQYF. The CDR3 DNA sequence: TGTGCCAGCAGCTTGCGCGGGACGGCAGATACGCAGTATTTT. Based on the CDR3 plus reference TRBV5-4 and TRBJ2-3, the full variable domain is ETGVTQSPTHLIKTRGQQVTLRCSSQSGHNTVSWYQQALGQGPQFIFQYYREEENGRGNFPPRFSGLQFPNYSSELNVNALELDDSALYLCASSLRGTADTQYFGPGTRLTVL.

The gene calls are TRBV28 and TRBJ2-7; D not certain. Trimming took 5 bases from V and 2 from J, leaving 10 bases between them. The germline V gene has CDR1 MDHEN and CDR2 SYDVKM. The CDR3 extends over 13 amino acids. CDR3 residues: CASSPRRTYEQYF. For the CDR3, the DNA is TGTGCCAGCAGTCCCCGGAGAACCTACGAGCAGTACTTC.

The chain links TRBV6-1 to TRBJ1-4; tentatively, D is TRBD1 (5 bases). Looked up from germline, CDR1 is MNHNS and CDR2 is SASEGT. Trimming took off 3 bases at V and 5 bases at J, with 13 bases between the two ends. CDR3 size: 15 residues. CDR3: CASSDAGRWNEKLFF. CDR3 sequence (DNA): TGTGCCAGCAGTGATGCGGGACGCTGGAATGAAAAACTGTTTTTT.

The genes are TRBV6-6 and TRBJ2-5; D is perhaps TRBD2 (7 bases). Germline values: CDR1 MNHNY, CDR2 SVGAGI (reference sequence). The CDR3 runs 12 residues. The V end lost 5 bases, the J end lost 7 bases, and 11 bases lay between the germline ends. CDR3 sequence (DNA): TGTGCCAGCAGTGAGGGAGGGGGGACCCAGTACTTC. Residues: CASSEGGGTQYF.

The rearrangement links TRBV7-9 to TRBJ1-2; D uncertain. This CDR3 is 17 amino acids long. V was trimmed by 1 base and J by 5 bases, leaving 20 bases between them. Germline lookup yields CDR1 SEHNR and CDR2 FQNEAQ (reference sequence). This CDR3 reads CASSLETDTLLGYGYTF. CDR3 in DNA: TGTGCCAGCAGCTTAGAGACGGATACCCTTTTAGGATATGGCTACACCTTC.

The CDR3: CASTGGRRGNTIYF. The DNA of the CDR3 is TGTGCCAGCACAGGGGGCCGGAGAGGAAACACCATATATTTT. The chain has TRBV19 and TRBJ1-3; the match to TRBD1 covers 9 bases. Germline CDR1 is LNHDA and CDR2 is SQIVND (reference sequence). This CDR3 has 14 residues. V lost 9 bases, J lost 4 bases, and 7 bases stayed unmatched.

J is TRBJ2-1 and V is TRBV6-6; D unclear. Germline V gene sequence: CDR1 MNHNY, CDR2 SVGAGI (reference sequence). The CDR3 totals 14 residues. V was trimmed by 4 bases and J by 7 bases, leaving 14 bases between them. The CDR3 is CASSSSVSPNEQFF. CDR3 bases: TGTGCCAGCAGTTCCTCGGTCTCCCCAAATGAGCAGTTCTTC.

The V and J genes are TRBV19 and TRBJ1-2; D gene unclear. CDR3 size: 14 residues. The germline gives CDR1 LNHDA, CDR2 SQIVND (reference sequence). V lost 7 bases, J lost 2 bases, and 14 bases lay in between. The CDR3 reads CASTKQNSNYGYTF. As DNA, the CDR3 is TGTGCCAGTACCAAACAGAACTCCAACTATGGCTACACCTTC.

The V and J genes are TRBV30 and TRBJ1-5; perhaps TRBD1 as D (5 bases). The CDR3 extends over 16 amino acids. Deletions cut 0 bases from V and 2 bases from J, with 14 bases between. Germline V CDR1 and CDR2: GTSNPN, SVGIG (reference sequence). The DNA of the CDR3 is TGTGCCTGGAGTGTGGACACCCCGTTGGGCAATCAGCCCCAGCATTTT. Its protein is CAWSVDTPLGNQPQHF.

The chain uses TRBV6-1 and TRBJ2-1, with 11 nucleotides matching TRBD1. The length of the CDR3 is 15 residues. Germline values: CDR1 MNHNS, CDR2 SASEGT. The junction had 4 bases not matched to a gene; V was cut back by 6 bases and J by 3 bases. The CDR3 is CASRWTGGFYNEQFF. The CDR3 coding sequence is TGTGCCAGCAGATGGACAGGGGGCTTCTACAATGAGCAGTTCTTC.

V is TRBV19 and J is TRBJ2-7; 9 bases line up with TRBD1. Per the germline V gene, CDR1 is LNHDA and CDR2 is SQIVND (reference sequence). The junction had 11 bases not matched to a gene; V was cut back by 6 bases and J by 5 bases. This CDR3 region has 15 residues. The CDR3 reads CASRPGQGRRNEQYF. CDR3 coding DNA: TGTGCCAGTAGACCGGGACAGGGAAGAAGGAACGAGCAGTACTTC.

V gene TRBV7-8 combines with J gene TRBJ2-7; D is perhaps TRBD2 (6 bases). V lost 5 bases, J lost 2 bases, and 25 bases lay in between. Germline V gene sequence: CDR1 SGHVS, CDR2 FQNEAQ. This CDR3 comprises 18 residues. CDR3 residues: CASSPLLVGGLLPYEQYF. CDR3 coding DNA: TGTGCCAGCAGCCCATTGCTGGTGGGAGGTTTACTTCCCTACGAGCAGTACTTC.

The V call is TRBV25-1, the J call TRBJ1-1; D may be TRBD1 (6 bases). CDR3 length equals 15 residues. V lost 5 bases to trimming and J lost 0 bases, with 13 bases between them. The germline V gene has CDR1 MGHDK and CDR2 SYGVNS. CDR3 coding DNA: TGTGCCAGCAGTCCTCCCAGGGGTCTGAACACTGAAGCTTTCTTT. Its protein product is CASSPPRGLNTEAFF.

The genes are TRBV28 and TRBJ2-4, with TRBD1 matching 8 bases. Unmatched junction bases numbered 6, after V lost 6 bases and J lost 5 bases. The CDR3 loop spans 14 amino acids. The germline V gene has CDR1 MDHEN and CDR2 SYDVKM. In DNA form, the CDR3 reads TGTGCCAGCAGCCCGGGACAGGCGCAAAACATTCAGTACTTC. Residues: CASSPGQAQNIQYF.

The chain has TRBV6-5 and TRBJ2-2; TRBD2 aligns across 8 bases. Germline V gives CDR1 MNHEY, CDR2 SVGAGI. With 0 bases clipped from V and 4 bases from J, the junction kept 4 bases outside the gene matches. The CDR3 loop spans 16 amino acids. In nucleotides, the CDR3 is TGTGCCAGCAGTTACTCGTCCGGGGGGGGCACCGGGGAGCTGTTTTTT. Translation gives CASSYSSGGGTGELFF.

This clone was seen just once. This chain connects TRBV29-1 to TRBJ2-5, with 7 bases matching TRBD2. Germline CDR1 SQVTM, CDR2 ANQGSEA. The CDR3 runs to 14 residues. V lost 6 bases, J lost 0 bases, and 7 bases stayed unmatched. This CDR3 is CSVFDGLDQETQYF. CDR3 nucleotide sequence: TGCAGCGTATTCGACGGACTAGACCAAGAGACCCAGTACTTC.

This clone has just one count. Other DNA sequences from this sample encode an identical CDR3 as well. The chain has TRBV7-2 and TRBJ1-3; D is uncertain. Germline CDR1 and CDR2: SGHTA and FQGNSA. The V end was cut by 3 bases, the J end by 2 bases, with 8 bases between. The CDR3 runs to 14 residues. The DNA for the CDR3 is TGTGCCAGCAGCTTGCCGGGAGCTGGAAACACCATATATTTT. Residues: CASSLPGAGNTIYF.

This clone is a singleton in its sample. This sequence joins TRBV4-2 and TRBJ2-3, with 11 bases matching TRBD2. This CDR3 is 16 amino acids long. Unmatched junction bases numbered 6, after V lost 4 bases and J lost 3 bases. The germline gives CDR1 LGHNA, CDR2 YNFKEQ. The CDR3 loop is CASSRRTSGSTDTQYF. CDR3 coding DNA: TGTGCCAGCAGCCGACGGACTAGCGGGTCTACAGATACGCAGTATTTT.

This clone turned up a few times. V gene TRBV7-9 combines with J gene TRBJ1-2; D is possibly TRBD1 (6 bases). The germline gives CDR1 SEHNR, CDR2 FQNEAQ (reference sequence). The CDR3 loop spans 14 amino acids. The ends were cut back, 7 bases at V and 0 bases at J, with 12 bases in the middle. CDR3 residues: CASITGQANYGYTF. The CDR3, as DNA: TGTGCCAGCATAACAGGGCAAGCTAACTATGGCTACACCTTC.